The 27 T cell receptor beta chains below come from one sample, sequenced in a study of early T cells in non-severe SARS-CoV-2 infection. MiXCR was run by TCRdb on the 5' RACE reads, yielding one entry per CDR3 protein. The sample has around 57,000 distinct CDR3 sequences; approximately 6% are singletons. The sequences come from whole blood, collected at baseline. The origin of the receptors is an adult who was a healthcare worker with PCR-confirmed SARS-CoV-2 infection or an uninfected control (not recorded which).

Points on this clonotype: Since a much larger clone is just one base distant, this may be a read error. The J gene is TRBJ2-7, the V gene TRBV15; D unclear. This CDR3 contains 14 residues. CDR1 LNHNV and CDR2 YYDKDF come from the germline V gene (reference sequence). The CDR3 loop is CATIRGGPAYEQYF. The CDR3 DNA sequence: TGTGCCACCATCAGAGGCGGACCGGCCTACGAGCAGTACTTC.

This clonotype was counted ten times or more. In nucleotides, the CDR3 is TGTGCCAGTAATGACAGGGGGAGTAACTATGGCTACACCTTC. It is translated as CASNDRGSNYGYTF. V and J are TRBV19 and TRBJ1-2, with 9 bases aligning to TRBD1. The germline CDR1 and CDR2 sequences are LNHDA and SQIVND (reference sequence). This CDR3 region has 14 residues. Trimming at V came to 7 bases and at J to 1 base, leaving 4 bases not matched to a gene.

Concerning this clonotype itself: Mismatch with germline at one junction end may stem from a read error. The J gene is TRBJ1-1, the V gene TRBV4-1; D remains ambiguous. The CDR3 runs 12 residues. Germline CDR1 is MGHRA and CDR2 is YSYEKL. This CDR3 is CASSQEPAKALF. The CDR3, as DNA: TGCGCCAGCAGCCAAGAACCGGCGAAGGCTCTCTTT.

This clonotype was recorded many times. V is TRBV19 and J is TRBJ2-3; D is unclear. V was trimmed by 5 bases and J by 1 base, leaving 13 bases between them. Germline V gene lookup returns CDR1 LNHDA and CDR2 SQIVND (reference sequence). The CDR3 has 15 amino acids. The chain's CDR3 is CASSSPRLRTDTQYF. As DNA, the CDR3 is TGTGCCAGTAGTTCCCCTAGATTGCGCACAGATACGCAGTATTTT.

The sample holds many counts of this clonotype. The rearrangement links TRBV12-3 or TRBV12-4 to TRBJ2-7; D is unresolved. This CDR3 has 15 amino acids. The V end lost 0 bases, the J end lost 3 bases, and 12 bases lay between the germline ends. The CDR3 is CASSLAGSIGYEQYF. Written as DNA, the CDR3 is TGTGCCAGCAGTTTAGCTGGTAGTATTGGCTACGAGCAGTACTTC.

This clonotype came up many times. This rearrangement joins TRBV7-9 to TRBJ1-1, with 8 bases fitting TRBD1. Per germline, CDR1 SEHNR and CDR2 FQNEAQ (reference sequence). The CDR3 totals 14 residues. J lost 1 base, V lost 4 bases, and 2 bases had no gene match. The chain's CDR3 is CASSSGTGNTEAFF. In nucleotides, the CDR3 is TGTGCCAGCAGCTCTGGGACAGGGAACACTGAAGCTTTCTTT.

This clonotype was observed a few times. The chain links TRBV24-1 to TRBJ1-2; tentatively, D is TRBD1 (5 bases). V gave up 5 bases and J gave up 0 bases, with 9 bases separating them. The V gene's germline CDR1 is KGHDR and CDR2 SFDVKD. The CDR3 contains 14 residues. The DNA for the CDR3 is TGTGCCACCAGTGGCAGGGCGGCTAACTATGGCTACACCTTC. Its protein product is CATSGRAANYGYTF.

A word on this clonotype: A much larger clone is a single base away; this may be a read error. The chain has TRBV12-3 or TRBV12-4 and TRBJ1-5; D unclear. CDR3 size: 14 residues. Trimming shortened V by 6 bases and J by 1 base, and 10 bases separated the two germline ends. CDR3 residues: CASRVTSSNQPQHF. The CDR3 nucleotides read TGTGCCAGCAGAGTGACGTCAAGCAATCAGCCCCAGCATTTT.

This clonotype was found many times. The CDR3 loop reads CASSMGHEYQPQHF. In DNA, the CDR3 is TGTGCCAGTAGTATGGGGCACGAGTATCAGCCCCAGCATTTT. J is TRBJ1-5 and V is TRBV19; D possibly corresponds to TRBD1 (5 bases). This CDR3 contains 14 residues. Germline CDR1 and CDR2: LNHDA and SQIVND (reference sequence). Trimming stripped 3 bases from V and 5 bases from J, with 11 bases between. Together with reference TRBV19 and TRBJ1-5, the CDR3 gives the full variable domain: DGGITQSPKYLFRKEGQNVTLSCEQNLNHDAMYWYRQDPGQGLRLIYYSQIVNDFQKGDIAEGYSVSREKKESFPLTVTSAQKNPTAFYLCASSMGHEYQPQHFGDGTRLSIL.

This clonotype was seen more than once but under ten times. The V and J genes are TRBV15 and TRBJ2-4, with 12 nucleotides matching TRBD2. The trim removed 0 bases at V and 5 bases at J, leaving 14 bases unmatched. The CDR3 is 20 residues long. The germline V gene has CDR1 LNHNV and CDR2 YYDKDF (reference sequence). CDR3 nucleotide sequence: TGTGCCACCAGCAGAGATTTGCTAGCGGGAGGGAACGTGTTTGAAAACATTCAGTACTTC. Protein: CATSRDLLAGGNVFENIQYF.

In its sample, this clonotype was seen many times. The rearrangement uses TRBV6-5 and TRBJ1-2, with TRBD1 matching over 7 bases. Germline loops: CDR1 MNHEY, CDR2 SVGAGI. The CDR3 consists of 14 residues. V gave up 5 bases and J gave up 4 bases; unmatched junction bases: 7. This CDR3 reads CASSDTGEIYGYTF. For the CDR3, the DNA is TGTGCCAGCAGTGATACAGGGGAGATCTATGGCTACACCTTC.

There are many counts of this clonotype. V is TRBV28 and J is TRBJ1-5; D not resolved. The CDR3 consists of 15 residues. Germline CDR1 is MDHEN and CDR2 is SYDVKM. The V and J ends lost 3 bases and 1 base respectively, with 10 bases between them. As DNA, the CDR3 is TGTGCCAGCAGTTTGGCTCGGGCAAGCAATCAGCCCCAGCATTTT. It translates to CASSLARASNQPQHF.

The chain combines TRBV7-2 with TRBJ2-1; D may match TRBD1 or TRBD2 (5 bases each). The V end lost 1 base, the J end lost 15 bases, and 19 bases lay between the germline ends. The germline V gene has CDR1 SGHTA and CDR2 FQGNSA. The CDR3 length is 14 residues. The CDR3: CASSLGGTGPVPFF. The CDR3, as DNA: TGTGCCAGCAGCTTAGGAGGAACGGGACCCGTGCCGTTCTTC.

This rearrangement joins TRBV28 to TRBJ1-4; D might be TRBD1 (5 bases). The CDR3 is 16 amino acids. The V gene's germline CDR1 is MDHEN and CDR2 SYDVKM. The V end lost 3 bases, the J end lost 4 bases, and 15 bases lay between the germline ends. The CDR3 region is CASSFRTNPLNEKLFF. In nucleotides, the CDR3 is TGTGCCAGCAGTTTCCGGACAAACCCCCTTAATGAAAAACTGTTTTTT.

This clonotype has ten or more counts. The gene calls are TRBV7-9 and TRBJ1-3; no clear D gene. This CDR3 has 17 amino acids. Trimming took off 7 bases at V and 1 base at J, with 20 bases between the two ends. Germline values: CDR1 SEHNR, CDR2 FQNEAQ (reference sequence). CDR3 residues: CASTTTQPGLSGNTIYF. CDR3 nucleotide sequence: TGTGCCAGCACCACCACCCAACCGGGCCTATCTGGAAACACCATATATTTT.

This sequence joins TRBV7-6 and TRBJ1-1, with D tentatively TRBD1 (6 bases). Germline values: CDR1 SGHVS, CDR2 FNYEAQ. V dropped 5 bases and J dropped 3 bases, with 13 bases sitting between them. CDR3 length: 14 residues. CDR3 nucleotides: TGTGCCAGCAGCCCAGGGGCGTCGGACACTGAAGCTTTCTTT. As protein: CASSPGASDTEAFF.

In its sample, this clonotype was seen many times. CDR3 nucleotides: TGTGCCAGCAGTTACCCCGGGGGAGAGCAGTACTTC. This encodes CASSYPGGEQYF. The V and J genes are TRBV6-5 and TRBJ2-7, with D perhaps TRBD2 (6 bases). There are 12 residues in the CDR3. Trimming removed 2 bases from V and 7 bases from J, with 9 bases in between. Germline lookup yields CDR1 MNHEY and CDR2 SVGAGI.

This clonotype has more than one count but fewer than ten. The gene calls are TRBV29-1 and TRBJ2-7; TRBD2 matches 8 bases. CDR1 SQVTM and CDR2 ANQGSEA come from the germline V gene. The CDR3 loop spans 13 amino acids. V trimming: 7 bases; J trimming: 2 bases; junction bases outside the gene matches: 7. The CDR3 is CSGVGGGAYEQYF. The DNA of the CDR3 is TGCAGCGGCGTCGGGGGGGGTGCCTACGAGCAGTACTTC.

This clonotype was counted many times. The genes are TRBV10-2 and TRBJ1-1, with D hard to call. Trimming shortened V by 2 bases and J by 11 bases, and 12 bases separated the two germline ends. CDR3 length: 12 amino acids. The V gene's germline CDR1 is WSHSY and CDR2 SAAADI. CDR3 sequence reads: CASSEVGMVAFF. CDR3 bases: TGCGCCAGCAGTGAGGTGGGGATGGTGGCTTTCTTT.

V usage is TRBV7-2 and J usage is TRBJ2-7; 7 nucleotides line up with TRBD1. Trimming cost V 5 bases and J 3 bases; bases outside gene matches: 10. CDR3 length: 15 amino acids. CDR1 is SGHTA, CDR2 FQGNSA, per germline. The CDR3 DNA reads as TGTGCCAGCAGCCCAAGGGACAGCGAGTACTACGAGCAGTACTTC. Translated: CASSPRDSEYYEQYF.

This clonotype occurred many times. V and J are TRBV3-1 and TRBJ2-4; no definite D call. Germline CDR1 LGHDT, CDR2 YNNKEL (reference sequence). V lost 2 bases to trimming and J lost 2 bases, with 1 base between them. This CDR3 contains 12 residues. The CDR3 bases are TGTGCCAGCAGCCAATCCAAAAACATTCAGTACTTC. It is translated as CASSQSKNIQYF.

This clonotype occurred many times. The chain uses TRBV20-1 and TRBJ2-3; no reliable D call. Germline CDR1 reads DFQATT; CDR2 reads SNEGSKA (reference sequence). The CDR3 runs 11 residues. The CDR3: CRCTSTDTQYF. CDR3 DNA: TGCAGGTGTACTAGCACAGATACGCAGTATTTT.

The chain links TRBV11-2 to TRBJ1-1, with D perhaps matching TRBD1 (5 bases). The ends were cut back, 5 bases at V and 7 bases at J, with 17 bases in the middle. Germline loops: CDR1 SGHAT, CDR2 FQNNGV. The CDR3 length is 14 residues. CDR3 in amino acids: CASSPFRVDDEAFF. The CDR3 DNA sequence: TGTGCCAGCAGCCCATTCAGGGTAGATGATGAAGCTTTCTTT.

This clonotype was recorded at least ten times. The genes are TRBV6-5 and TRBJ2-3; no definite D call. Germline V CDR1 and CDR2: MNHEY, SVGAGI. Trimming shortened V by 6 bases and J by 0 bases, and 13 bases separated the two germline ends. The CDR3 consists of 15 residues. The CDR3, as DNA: TGTGCCAGCAGCAGAGGACCCATTAGCACAGATACGCAGTATTTT. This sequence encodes CASSRGPISTDTQYF.

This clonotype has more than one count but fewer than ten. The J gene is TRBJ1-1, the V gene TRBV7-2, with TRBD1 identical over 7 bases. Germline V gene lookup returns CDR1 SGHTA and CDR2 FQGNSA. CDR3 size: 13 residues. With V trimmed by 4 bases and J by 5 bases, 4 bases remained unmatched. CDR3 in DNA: TGTGCCAGCAGCTACAGGGGTATTACTGAAGCTTTCTTT. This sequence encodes CASSYRGITEAFF.

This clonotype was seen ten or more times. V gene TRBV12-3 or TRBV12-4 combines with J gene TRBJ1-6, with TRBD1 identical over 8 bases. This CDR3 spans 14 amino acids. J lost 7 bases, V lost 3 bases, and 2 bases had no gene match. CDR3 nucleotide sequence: TGTGCCAGCAGTTTTCAGGGGGCAAATTCACCCCTCCACTTT. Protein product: CASSFQGANSPLHF.

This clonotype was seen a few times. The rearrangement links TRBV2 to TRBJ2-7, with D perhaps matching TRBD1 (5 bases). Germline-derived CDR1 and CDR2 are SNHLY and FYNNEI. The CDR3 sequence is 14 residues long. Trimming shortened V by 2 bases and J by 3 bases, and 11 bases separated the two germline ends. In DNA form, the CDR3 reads TGTGCCAGCAGTGAAAGCTTGACAGTCTACGAGCAGTACTTC. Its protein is CASSESLTVYEQYF.